The next 31 T cell receptor beta chains were all read from a single sample in a study of shared clonotypes between healthy human individuals. TCRdb keeps only in-frame clones here, not all; method: immunoSEQ multiplex PCR. The data hold roughly 700,000 clones, with around 74% observed a single time. The material sequenced was memory CD4+ T cells sorted from blood. Subset meaning: CD45RA-negative fraction. The receptors here all came from a woman under 40 in good health.

The chain carries TRBV6-5 and TRBJ1-1; D gene unclear. The germline V and J ends were trimmed by 2 bases and 8 bases, with 12 bases remaining between them. Germline lookup yields CDR1 MNHEY and CDR2 SVGAGI. The CDR3 loop spans 13 amino acids. This chain's CDR3 is CASSYEGMREAFF. The CDR3 nucleotides read TGTGCCAGCAGTTACGAGGGCATGCGAGAAGCTTTCTTT.

As for this clone: With a much larger clone just one base away, this may be a read error. The same CDR3 is also encoded by other DNA sequences in this sample. The chain carries TRBV5-1 and TRBJ2-2; 9 positions match TRBD1. The CDR3 is 15 amino acids. Unmatched junction bases numbered 5, after V lost 5 bases and J lost 3 bases. Germline lookup yields CDR1 SGHRS and CDR2 YFSETQ. The CDR3 DNA sequence: TGCGCCAGCAGTTTCGGGGACAGGGACACCGGGGAGCTGTTTTTT. Encoded protein: CASSFGDRDTGELFF.

The V call is TRBV11-2, the J call TRBJ2-2; a possible D gene is TRBD1 (5 bases). The CDR3 totals 15 residues. Germline V gene data show CDR1 as SGHAT and CDR2 as FQNNGV. V was trimmed by 1 base and J by 5 bases, leaving 11 bases between them. CDR3 in amino acids: CASSLGVRGTGELFF. As DNA, the CDR3 is TGTGCCAGCAGCTTAGGGGTTAGGGGTACCGGGGAGCTGTTTTTT.

V is TRBV4-1 and J is TRBJ1-2; D is unresolved. The CDR3 spans 13 residues. The germline V and J ends were trimmed by 1 base and 5 bases, with 8 bases remaining between them. In germline, CDR1 is MGHRA, CDR2 YSYEKL. The CDR3 loop is CASSQGSGYGYTF. As DNA, the CDR3 is TGCGCCAGCAGCCAAGGTAGTGGTTATGGCTACACCTTC.

The rearrangement joins TRBV7-9 to TRBJ1-2; TRBD1 is a possible D gene (5 bases). V was pared by 6 bases and J by 11 bases, with 19 bases between. CDR3 length: 13 residues. Germline V gives CDR1 SEHNR, CDR2 FQNEAQ (reference sequence). The CDR3 protein is CASSIQGTSGYTF. The DNA of the CDR3 is TGTGCCAGCAGTATTCAGGGAACTTCGGGTTACACCTTC.

This chain connects TRBV30 to TRBJ2-7; D may correspond to TRBD1 or TRBD2 (7 bases each). Per the germline V gene, CDR1 is GTSNPN and CDR2 is SVGIG (reference sequence). The length of the CDR3 is 14 residues. Deletions cut 4 bases from V and 5 bases from J, with 18 bases between. In DNA form, the CDR3 reads TGTGCCTGGACCAGGGGGGGACTCTTCAACGAGCAGTACTTC. Amino acid sequence: CAWTRGGLFNEQYF.

The chain couples TRBV7-9 to TRBJ2-5; 9 bases line up with TRBD1. Germline values: CDR1 SEHNR, CDR2 FQNEAQ (reference sequence). The ends lost 3 bases at V and 1 base at J; junction bases unmatched: 6. The CDR3 is 16 amino acids. The CDR3, as DNA: TGTGCCAGCAGCTTGGGGACAGGGAAAGTCCAAGAGACCCAGTACTTC. This codes for CASSLGTGKVQETQYF.

The V gene is TRBV11-2, the J gene TRBJ1-5; no reliable D call. The V end lost 5 bases, the J end lost 0 bases, and 11 bases lay between the germline ends. Germline CDR1 reads SGHAT; CDR2 reads FQNNGV. The CDR3 covers 15 residues. As DNA, the CDR3 is TGTGCCAGCAGCCCCCGGACCCATAGCAATCAGCCCCAGCATTTT. Translated, it gives CASSPRTHSNQPQHF. Full variable domain (outside the CDR3, taken from reference TRBV11-2 and TRBJ1-5): EAGVAQSPRYKIIEKRQSVAFWCNPISGHATLYWYQQILGQGPKLLIQFQNNGVVDDSQLPKDRFSAERLKGVDSTLKIQPAKLEDSAVYLCASSPRTHSNQPQHFGDGTRLSIL.

A few counts support this clone. The rearrangement links TRBV19 to TRBJ1-1; D remains ambiguous. This CDR3 region has 12 residues. The V end was cut by 3 bases, the J end by 8 bases, with 10 bases between. Germline V lookup: CDR1 LNHDA, CDR2 SQIVND (reference sequence). CDR3 nucleotides: TGTGCCAGTAGTATCGGTGGATCCGAAGCTTTCTTT. This translates into CASSIGGSEAFF.

The chain links TRBV25-1 to TRBJ2-5; TRBD1 aligns across 7 bases. Looked up from germline, CDR1 is MGHDK and CDR2 is SYGVNS. The CDR3 loop spans 16 amino acids. The junction had 11 bases not matched to a gene; V was cut back by 1 base and J by 6 bases. The CDR3: CASSEFTGATRQTQYF. For the CDR3, the DNA is TGTGCCAGCAGTGAATTTACAGGGGCCACGCGACAGACCCAGTACTTC.

The chain employs TRBV11-2 and TRBJ2-5; 8 bases are shared with TRBD2. V was clipped by 4 bases and J by 4 bases; unmatched bases: 5. The length of the CDR3 is 14 residues. Germline V gives CDR1 SGHAT, CDR2 FQNNGV. Here the CDR3 DNA reads TGTGCCAGCAGCTATGCCGGGAGGGGAGAGACCCAGTACTTC. Its translation is CASSYAGRGETQYF.

This clone was detected ten times or more. V usage is TRBV5-1 and J usage is TRBJ1-1; TRBD1 aligns across 7 bases. Germline V CDR1 and CDR2: SGHRS, YFSETQ. This CDR3 has 14 residues. With 1 base clipped from V and 7 bases from J, the junction kept 7 bases outside the gene matches. The CDR3 is CASSLRQGGREAFF. CDR3 bases: TGCGCCAGCAGCTTGCGACAGGGCGGCCGTGAAGCTTTCTTT.

This rearrangement joins TRBV5-5 to TRBJ2-7; TRBD2 matches at 8 bases. Unmatched junction bases numbered 5, after V lost 0 bases and J lost 3 bases. The CDR3 runs 15 residues. Per the germline V gene, CDR1 is SGHKS and CDR2 is YYEKEE (reference sequence). The chain's CDR3 is CASSLVASGYYEQYF. DNA of the CDR3: TGTGCCAGCAGCTTGGTGGCTAGCGGGTACTACGAGCAGTACTTC.

The genes are TRBV5-1 and TRBJ2-7; D may correspond to TRBD1 or TRBD2 (5 bases each). The length of the CDR3 is 13 residues. Trimming shortened V by 5 bases and J by 1 base, and 10 bases separated the two germline ends. Germline V gene sequence: CDR1 SGHRS, CDR2 YFSETQ. In DNA, the CDR3 is TGCGCCAGCAGTGAGGGGAGTTCCTACGAGCAGTACTTC. It translates to CASSEGSSYEQYF.

Of note for this clone: A much larger clone differs by one base, so this may be a read error. The CDR3 is CASSQAAGGPNKTQYF. Written as DNA, the CDR3 is TGTGCCAGCAGCCAGGCAGCGGGAGGGCCAAACAAGACCCAGTACTTC. The rearrangement links TRBV5-4 to TRBJ2-5; 10 nucleotides agree with TRBD2. The junction had 12 bases not matched to a gene; V was cut back by 4 bases and J by 6 bases. From germline, CDR1 is SGHNT and CDR2 YYREEE (reference sequence). This CDR3 is built from 16 residues. Complete variable domain (other parts from reference TRBV5-4 and TRBJ2-5): ETGVTQSPTHLIKTRGQQVTLRCSSQSGHNTVSWYQQALGQGPQFIFQYYREEENGRGNFPPRFSGLQFPNYSSELNVNALELDDSALYLCASSQAAGGPNKTQYFGPGTRLLVL.

This clone was picked up many times. This chain joins TRBV19 and TRBJ1-5, with TRBD1 as a possible D gene (5 bases). The V gene's germline CDR1 is LNHDA and CDR2 SQIVND (reference sequence). Trimming left V 9 bases short and J 4 bases short, with 19 bases between. The CDR3 sequence is 15 residues long. The CDR3, as DNA: TGTGCCAGCACGGTAGGAGGGACCGGGAATCAGCCCCAGCATTTT. Amino acid sequence: CASTVGGTGNQPQHF.

V is TRBV28 and J is TRBJ2-3; TRBD1 matches at 7 bases. With V trimmed by 0 bases and J by 0 bases, 0 bases remained unmatched. CDR1 and CDR2 from the germline V gene are MDHEN and SYDVKM. This CDR3 has 15 residues. CDR3 in DNA: TGTGCCAGCAGTTTATGGACAGGGAGCACAGATACGCAGTATTTT. Translated: CASSLWTGSTDTQYF. The variable domain in full, with the rest retrieved from reference TRBV28 and TRBJ2-3, is DVKVTQSSRYLVKRTGEKVFLECVQDMDHENMFWYRQDPGLGLRLIYFSYDVKMKEKGDIPEGYSVSREKKERFSLILESASTNQTSMYLCASSLWTGSTDTQYFGPGTRLTVL.

The CDR3 reads CASSLTGGINEQFF. The CDR3 DNA sequence: TGTGCCAGCAGCTTAACGGGAGGGATTAATGAGCAGTTCTTC. The V gene is TRBV7-9, the J gene TRBJ2-1; 8 bases align to TRBD2. With V trimmed by 2 bases and J by 7 bases, 4 bases remained unmatched. Germline assignment: CDR1 SEHNR and CDR2 FQNEAQ (reference sequence). The CDR3 runs 14 residues. The complete variable domain, with remaining parts taken from reference TRBV7-9 and TRBJ2-1, reads DTGVSQNPRHKITKRGQNVTFRCDPISEHNRLYWYRQTLGQGPEFLTYFQNEAQLEKSRLLSDRFSAERPKGSFSTLEIQRTEQGDSAMYLCASSLTGGINEQFFGPGTRLTVL.

This clone was found once. Other DNA variants within this sample encode the same CDR3. The chain's CDR3 is CASSPRGPPYEQYF. As DNA, the CDR3 is TGTGCCAGCTCACCAAGAGGGCCCCCCTACGAGCAGTACTTC. This chain links TRBV18 with TRBJ2-7, with D perhaps matching TRBD2 (5 bases). The germline V gene has CDR1 KGHSH and CDR2 LQKENI. V gave up 2 bases and J gave up 2 bases, with 10 bases separating them. The CDR3 has 14 residues.

The chain couples TRBV2 to TRBJ2-7; 10 bases are a match to TRBD2. The CDR3 spans 16 residues. V dropped 6 bases and J dropped 1; count of bases not matched to a gene: 9. CDR1 SNHLY and CDR2 FYNNEI come from the germline V gene. CDR3 coding DNA: TGTGCCAGCAGCTTTATAGCGGGAGGTCTATCCTACGAGCAGTACTTC. The encoded protein is CASSFIAGGLSYEQYF.

This chain joins TRBV4-1 and TRBJ1-4, with a tentative D call TRBD1 (5 bases). Germline V gene lookup returns CDR1 MGHRA and CDR2 YSYEKL. V was clipped by 1 base and J by 7 bases, with 13 bases between them. The CDR3 consists of 15 residues. CDR3 in amino acids: CASSQGAGSVEKLFF. The CDR3 region has the DNA TGCGCCAGCAGCCAAGGCGCAGGGTCGGTTGAAAAACTGTTTTTT.

This clone was counted at least ten times. The V gene is TRBV5-1, the J gene TRBJ1-1; 7 bases are a match to TRBD1. The CDR3 runs 15 residues. Germline CDR1 and CDR2: SGHRS and YFSETQ. After removal of 0 bases from V and 6 bases from J, the junction contained 8 bases not matched to a gene. The CDR3 DNA is TGCGCCAGCAGCTTGGAACCCAGGCAGGGGGCTGAAGCTTTCTTT. Its protein is CASSLEPRQGAEAFF.

This clone has just one count. This chain joins TRBV5-1 and TRBJ2-7; D is unresolved. Germline V lookup: CDR1 SGHRS, CDR2 YFSETQ. The V end lost 4 bases, the J end lost 0 bases, and 11 bases lay between the germline ends. This CDR3 region has 14 residues. The CDR3 DNA is TGCGCCAGCAGCGTTGGCCGAAGCTCCTACGAGCAGTACTTC. It is translated as CASSVGRSSYEQYF.

The rearrangement uses TRBV5-6 and TRBJ2-4; TRBD1 matches at 7 bases. Unmatched junction bases numbered 7, after V lost 3 bases and J lost 1 base. The CDR3 consists of 16 residues. Germline V lookup: CDR1 SGHDT, CDR2 YYEEEE. The CDR3 loop is CASSYGTASAKNIQYF. The CDR3 bases are TGTGCCAGCAGCTATGGGACAGCCTCTGCCAAAAACATTCAGTACTTC.

The chain links TRBV5-1 to TRBJ2-5, with 7 nucleotides matching TRBD1. The J segment lost 3 bases and the V segment lost 4 bases, leaving 9 bases of the junction unmatched. CDR1 and CDR2 from the germline V gene are SGHRS and YFSETQ. The CDR3 has 15 amino acids. This chain's CDR3 is CASSKTGSSEETQYF. CDR3 DNA sequence: TGCGCCAGCAGCAAGACAGGGTCCTCCGAAGAGACCCAGTACTTC.

The CDR3 DNA reads TGTGCCAGCAGCAATGGAGGGACAGATCTCACAGATACGCAGTATTTT. Residues: CASSNGGTDLTDTQYF. J is TRBJ2-3 and V is TRBV28, with a possible D match to TRBD1 (7 bases). This CDR3 has 16 residues. Trimming cost V 6 bases and J 2 bases, with 18 bases left between them. From germline, CDR1 is MDHEN and CDR2 SYDVKM.

The rearrangement links TRBV11-2 to TRBJ2-4; D is unclear. CDR3 length equals 13 residues. The germline gives CDR1 SGHAT, CDR2 FQNNGV. V was clipped by 6 bases and J by 0 bases, with 6 bases between them. This chain's CDR3 is CASRSLAKNIQYF. The CDR3 bases are TGTGCCAGCAGGTCCTTAGCCAAAAACATTCAGTACTTC.

The V call is TRBV7-2, the J call TRBJ1-1; no clear D. Per the germline V gene, CDR1 is SGHTA and CDR2 is FQGNSA. Between the trimmed V and J ends, which lost 2 bases and 3 bases, there was a span of 7 bases. This CDR3 has 13 residues. The CDR3 region is CASSLFGDTEAFF. In DNA form, the CDR3 reads TGTGCCAGCAGCTTATTCGGGGACACTGAAGCTTTCTTT.

The V call is TRBV7-9, the J call TRBJ1-1; D is ambiguous. CDR3 length equals 13 residues. Germline CDR1 is SEHNR and CDR2 is FQNEAQ (reference sequence). The germline V and J ends were trimmed by 2 bases and 3 bases, with 7 bases remaining between them. The CDR3 loop reads CASSLNTDTEAFF. CDR3 sequence (DNA): TGTGCCAGCAGCTTAAACACCGACACTGAAGCTTTCTTT.

V gene TRBV6-5 combines with J gene TRBJ2-7; 7 bases match TRBD2. Germline values: CDR1 MNHEY, CDR2 SVGAGI. This CDR3 spans 15 amino acids. With 5 bases clipped from V and 0 bases from J, the junction kept 7 bases outside the gene matches. The CDR3 nucleotides read TGTGCCAGCAGTCAAACAGCGGGGAGCTCCTACGAGCAGTACTTC. Translation: CASSQTAGSSYEQYF.

The rearrangement uses TRBV10-2 and TRBJ1-1; D is unclear. CDR3 length equals 13 residues. Trimming removed 6 bases from V and 0 bases from J, with 8 bases in between. From germline, CDR1 is WSHSY and CDR2 SAAADI. The CDR3 sequence: CASSQVMNTEAFF. The CDR3, as DNA: TGCGCCAGCAGCCAAGTAATGAACACTGAAGCTTTCTTT.